These 29 T cell receptor beta chains came from one sample sequenced in a study of immune heterogeneity within non-small cell lung tumors. The template consisted of bulk tumor genomic DNA, with about 640 ng used per sample. Biopsies that were spaced far apart were taken, several per primary tumor, during surgery. Surgery that was curative in intent was performed on patients with untreated, newly diagnosed non-small cell lung cancer. Amplifying TCR beta CDR3 involved multiplex PCR carried out with 32 V and 13 J primers. MiXCR was run by TCRdb on the multiplex PCR reads, yielding one entry per CDR3 protein. The sample carries thousands of distinct CDR3 sequences, 27% recorded once. The specimen sequenced was lung tumor tissue. Source of these receptors: a man in his sixties with non-small cell lung cancer.

This clonotype is termed large. The rearrangement uses TRBV19 and TRBJ2-1; the match to TRBD2 covers 11 bases. From germline, CDR1 is LNHDA and CDR2 SQIVND (reference sequence). V was pared by 2 bases and J by 0 bases, with 15 bases of the junction left unmatched. CDR3 length: 21 amino acids. The CDR3 sequence: CASSIQGTGTSGLSSYNEQFF. The CDR3 nucleotides read TGTGCCAGTAGTATACAAGGAACCGGGACTAGCGGCCTCAGCTCCTACAATGAGCAGTTCTTC.

This clonotype is medium-sized. CDR3 bases: TGCGCCAGCAGCCCAAGACAGGGGGTGAATGAGCAGTTCTTC. Translated, it gives CASSPRQGVNEQFF. This chain links TRBV5-1 with TRBJ2-1, with 9 bases that match TRBD1. V trimming: 4 bases; J trimming: 7 bases; junction bases outside the gene matches: 6. The CDR3 is 14 amino acids. The germline V gene encodes CDR1 SGHRS and CDR2 YFSETQ.

The CDR3 coding sequence is TGTGCCAGCAGCCTCTCTGGAAACACCATATATTTT. Its protein is CASSLSGNTIYF. This sequence joins TRBV3-1 and TRBJ1-3; no reliable D call. V was pared by 4 bases and J by 0 bases, with 1 base between. In germline, CDR1 is LGHDT, CDR2 YNNKEL (reference sequence). This CDR3 is built from 12 residues.

A single count supports this clonotype. Since the CDR3 does not end with the conserved phenylalanine or tryptophan, this likely comes from a read error. The chain carries TRBV6-9 and TRBJ1-2; weak D call: TRBD1 (6 bases). The CDR3 has 13 residues. V lost 3 bases to trimming and J lost 5 bases, with 10 bases between them. Germline V gene sequence: CDR1 MNHGY, CDR2 SVAAGI. The CDR3 DNA sequence: TGTGCCAGCAGTTACAGGGGAGGGTATGGCTACACCTTA. The encoded protein is CASSYRGGYGYTL.

The chain employs TRBV12-3 or TRBV12-4 and TRBJ2-6; D gene uncertain. The CDR3 is 14 amino acids. Trimming took 1 base from V and 0 from J, leaving 1 base between them. Here the CDR3 DNA reads TGTGCCAGCAGTTTAGGCTCTGGGGCCAACGTCCTGACTTTC. Translating it yields CASSLGSGANVLTF.

Worth noting for this clonotype: A much larger clone lies one base from this, so it may be a read error. The chain employs TRBV27 and TRBJ1-2; D perhaps matches TRBD1 (5 bases). The germline CDR1 and CDR2 sequences are MNHEY and SMNVEV (reference sequence). V dropped 0 bases and J dropped 4 bases, with 9 bases sitting between them. This CDR3 comprises 14 residues. CDR3 in DNA: TGTGCCAGCAGTTTATCGGGACGTATCTATGGCTACACCTTC. Translating gives CASSLSGRIYGYTF.

By share, this clonotype counts as large (0.1 to 1%). This rearrangement joins TRBV27 to TRBJ2-2; TRBD2 matches at 9 bases. Trimming took 6 bases from V and 6 from J; bases not matched to a gene: 11. The germline CDR1 and CDR2 sequences are MNHEY and SMNVEV (reference sequence). The CDR3 spans 16 residues. CDR3 protein: CASSPRRGGRAGELFF. CDR3 sequence (DNA): TGTGCCAGCAGCCCACGGAGGGGCGGGAGGGCCGGGGAGCTGTTTTTT.

By share, this clonotype counts as medium-sized (0.01 to 0.1%). V is TRBV11-2 and J is TRBJ2-1, with 11 bases lining up with TRBD2. The CDR3 spans 17 residues. Trimming cost V 5 bases and J 2 bases; bases outside gene matches: 8. CDR1 is SGHAT and CDR2 is FQNNGV in the germline V gene. CDR3 sequence reads: CASSLILAGAPYNEQFF. The CDR3, as DNA: TGTGCCAGCAGCCTAATACTAGCGGGAGCCCCCTACAATGAGCAGTTCTTC. The variable domain in full, completed from reference TRBV11-2 and TRBJ2-1, reads EAGVAQSPRYKIIEKRQSVAFWCNPISGHATLYWYQQILGQGPKLLIQFQNNGVVDDSQLPKDRFSAERLKGVDSTLKIQPAKLEDSAVYLCASSLILAGAPYNEQFFGPGTRLTVL.

This clonotype qualifies as medium-sized. The chain recombines TRBV28 with TRBJ2-7; 7 bases line up with TRBD2. Germline lookup yields CDR1 MDHEN and CDR2 SYDVKM. V dropped 6 bases and J dropped 0; count of bases not matched to a gene: 8. This CDR3 is 15 amino acids long. CDR3 residues: CASRPIGTTSYEQYF. The DNA for the CDR3 is TGTGCCAGCAGACCAATAGGGACTACCTCCTACGAGCAGTACTTC.

Regarding this clonotype: A much larger clone differs by one base, so this may be a read error. This rearrangement joins TRBV10-3 to TRBJ1-1; tentative D call: TRBD1 (5 bases). The V end was cut by 10 bases, the J end by 0 bases, with 15 bases between. The CDR3 consists of 14 residues. Germline loops: CDR1 ENHRY, CDR2 SYGVKD. CDR3 in amino acids: CANRPQVLNTEAFF. The CDR3 DNA reads as TGTGCCAACAGGCCCCAAGTCCTGAACACTGAAGCTTTCTTT.

Comment on this clonotype: A much larger clone is a single base away; this may be a read error. The V call is TRBV20-1, the J call TRBJ2-3; no clear D gene. CDR1 and CDR2 from the germline V gene are DFQATT and SNEGSKA (reference sequence). CDR3 size: 13 residues. In DNA, the CDR3 is TGCAGTTCTAGTCCCCACGACACGAATACGCAGTATTTT. Translated: CSSSPHDTNTQYF.

By share of the sample, this clonotype is medium-sized. The chain links TRBV28 to TRBJ1-5, with D possibly TRBD1 on 6 matching bases. This CDR3 contains 16 residues. Germline CDR1 and CDR2: MDHEN and SYDVKM. V lost 3 bases, J lost 4 bases, and 16 bases lay in between. The chain's CDR3 is CASSLGQRTDNQPQHF. The CDR3 DNA reads as TGTGCCAGCAGTTTGGGACAAAGGACAGATAATCAGCCCCAGCATTTT.

By sample share, this clonotype is medium-sized. The gene calls are TRBV19 and TRBJ2-7, with 15 bases aligning to TRBD2. The V gene's germline CDR1 is LNHDA and CDR2 SQIVND (reference sequence). The CDR3 runs to 15 residues. The J segment lost 4 bases and the V segment lost 6 bases, leaving 4 bases of the junction unmatched. CDR3 protein: CASSPGTSGRYEQYF. The CDR3 DNA is TGTGCCAGTAGCCCCGGGACTAGCGGGAGGTACGAGCAGTACTTC.

This chain connects TRBV18 to TRBJ2-2; D may be TRBD1 or TRBD2 (9 bases each). The CDR3 runs 19 residues. CDR1 is KGHSH and CDR2 is LQKENI in the germline V gene. Trimming took off 3 bases at V and 1 base at J, with 21 bases between the two ends. The CDR3 DNA follows: TGTGCCAGCTCACCTGGACAGGGGAAGACTAGCGGGAACACCGGGGAGCTGTTTTTT. Encoded protein: CASSPGQGKTSGNTGELFF. Based on the CDR3 plus reference TRBV18 and TRBJ2-2, the full variable domain is NAGVMQNPRHLVRRRGQEARLRCSPMKGHSHVYWYRQLPEEGLKFMVYLQKENIIDESGMPKERFSAEFPKEGPSILRIQQVVRGDSAAYFCASSPGQGKTSGNTGELFFGEGSRLTVL.

The chain is built from TRBV28 and TRBJ2-7; 8 bases map to TRBD2. The CDR3 consists of 15 residues. Germline V CDR1 and CDR2: MDHEN, SYDVKM. CDR3 DNA sequence: TGTGTTAGCGGCGGGCTAGCGGGTTTCTCCTACGAGCAGTACTTC. This encodes CVSGGLAGFSYEQYF.

This sequence joins TRBV20-1 and TRBJ2-2, with D possibly TRBD1 on 5 matching bases. From germline, CDR1 is DFQATT and CDR2 SNEGSKA (reference sequence). This CDR3 has 13 residues. Between the trimmed V and J ends, which lost 1 base and 6 bases, there was a span of 9 bases. The CDR3 spells CSARGSGSGELFF. The CDR3 nucleotides read TGCAGTGCTAGAGGGTCAGGGTCCGGGGAGCTGTTTTTT.

This clonotype qualifies as medium-sized. This chain links TRBV20-1 with TRBJ2-3, with TRBD2 as a possible D gene (6 bases). V was pared by 0 bases and J by 2 bases, with 12 bases between. Germline CDR1 reads DFQATT; CDR2 reads SNEGSKA (reference sequence). The CDR3 is 15 residues long. The CDR3 region is CSARDRVAVTDTQYF. The CDR3 DNA sequence: TGCAGTGCTAGAGATCGGGTAGCGGTCACAGATACGCAGTATTTT.

This clonotype is labeled medium-sized. The chain has TRBV24-1 and TRBJ1-2; D is undetermined. CDR1 is KGHDR and CDR2 is SFDVKD in the germline V gene. V lost 3 bases and J lost 2, with 15 bases in between. This CDR3 has 16 amino acids. DNA of the CDR3: TGTGCCACCAGTGATCCCGCGGCGGACGGAAACTATGGCTACACCTTC. This sequence encodes CATSDPAADGNYGYTF.

In this sample, this clonotype turned up a few times. This rearrangement joins TRBV4-2 to TRBJ2-1; 14 bases map to TRBD2. The CDR3 runs 19 residues. After removal of 6 bases from V and 9 bases from J, the junction contained 19 bases not matched to a gene. Germline V lookup: CDR1 LGHNA, CDR2 YNFKEQ. The DNA for the CDR3 is TGTGCCAGCAGTGGGCCGGGACTAGCGGGAGATGGGGGACTGCGTGAGCAGTTCTTC. Translated, it gives CASSGPGLAGDGGLREQFF.

In its sample, this clonotype ranks as medium-sized. This chain uses TRBV10-2 with TRBJ1-2; the D is unclear. The V end lost 5 bases, the J end lost 2 bases, and 9 bases lay between the germline ends. The CDR3 has 13 amino acids. In germline, CDR1 is WSHSY, CDR2 SAAADI. This CDR3 is CASSFGGNYGYTF. As DNA, the CDR3 is TGCGCCAGCAGTTTCGGCGGGAACTATGGCTACACCTTC.

This clonotype was detected only a few times. Given a much more abundant clone one base away, this may be a read error. The chain recombines TRBV19 with TRBJ1-5, with TRBD1 matching over 11 bases. V shed 5 bases and J 8 bases; nucleotides not matched to a gene: 2. The germline gives CDR1 LNHDA, CDR2 SQIVND (reference sequence). This CDR3 comprises 13 residues. CDR3 loop: CASSGTGGEPQHF. CDR3 DNA: TGTGCCAGTAGTGGGACAGGGGGGGAGCCCCAGCATTTT.

As concerns this clonotype: This may arise from a read error, as a much more abundant clone is one base away. The rearrangement uses TRBV20-1 and TRBJ1-5; D is uncertain. The germline gives CDR1 DFQATT, CDR2 SNEGSKA (reference sequence). The CDR3 runs 14 residues. V was trimmed by 8 bases and J by 1 base, leaving 15 bases between them. The CDR3: CSSTEPMSNQPQHF. In DNA form, the CDR3 reads TGCAGTTCAACCGAACCCATGAGCAATCAGCCCCAGCATTTT.

This clonotype is medium-sized by share. The rearrangement links TRBV30 to TRBJ2-2, with D tentatively TRBD1 or TRBD2 (5 bases each). This CDR3 has 12 amino acids. Germline loops: CDR1 GTSNPN, CDR2 SVGIG (reference sequence). V was shortened by 0 bases and J by 6 bases, with 5 bases between the two germline ends. The CDR3 spells CAWSVGAGELFF. CDR3 nucleotide sequence: TGTGCCTGGAGTGTGGGGGCCGGGGAGCTGTTTTTT.

As regards this clonotype: A much bigger clone sits one base away, suggesting this may be a read error. V and J are TRBV30 and TRBJ1-4; possible D gene TRBD1, 5 bases. This CDR3 is built from 12 residues. Germline values: CDR1 GTSNPN, CDR2 SVGIG (reference sequence). The ends were cut back, 7 bases at V and 16 bases at J, with 22 bases in the middle. CDR3 bases: TGTGCCTCGAGCCAAAATCGGGACCCGACGTTTTTT. It encodes CASSQNRDPTFF.

This clonotype is categorized as large. The rearrangement joins TRBV30 to TRBJ1-2, with 7 bases fitting TRBD1. CDR1 and CDR2 from the germline V gene are GTSNPN and SVGIG (reference sequence). Unmatched junction bases numbered 6, after V lost 0 bases and J lost 5 bases. The length of the CDR3 is 14 residues. CDR3 loop: CAWSVKTGLYGYTF. The CDR3 nucleotides read TGTGCCTGGAGTGTAAAGACAGGGCTATATGGCTACACCTTC.

By proportion, this clonotype is medium-sized. The V call is TRBV7-3, the J call TRBJ2-6; weak D call: TRBD1 (5 bases). The CDR3 contains 15 residues. The ends were cut back, 5 bases at V and 4 bases at J, with 12 bases in the middle. Germline-derived CDR1 and CDR2 are SGHTA and FQGTGA. CDR3 coding DNA: TGTGCCAGCAGCCCACAGGCTGTCGGGGCCAACGTCCTGACTTTC. Protein sequence: CASSPQAVGANVLTF.

The sample holds a few counts of this clonotype. This chain joins TRBV5-5 and TRBJ2-5; D may correspond to TRBD1 or TRBD2 (6 bases each). The CDR3 runs to 15 residues. The V end was cut by 4 bases, the J end by 5 bases, with 18 bases between. Per germline, CDR1 SGHKS and CDR2 YYEKEE (reference sequence). As DNA, the CDR3 is TGTGCCAGCAGCAGGGAAACAGGGACTTTCGAGACCCAGTACTTC. Its protein product is CASSRETGTFETQYF.

CDR3 coding DNA: TGTGCCAGCAGCTTAATCGGGGGGACAGGGTATTCCGGGGAGCTGTTTTTT. It specifies CASSLIGGTGYSGELFF. This chain joins TRBV7-3 and TRBJ2-2, with 9 bases identical to TRBD1. V was pared by 1 base and J by 6 bases, with 9 bases of the junction left unmatched. The CDR3 totals 17 residues. Germline values: CDR1 SGHTA, CDR2 FQGTGA.

This clonotype was seen a few times. The junction does not match germline at one end; this may be a read error. The genes are TRBV10-3 and TRBJ2-7; either TRBD1 or TRBD2 may fit D (5 bases each). This CDR3 is built from 15 residues. Germline CDR1 is ENHRY and CDR2 is SYGVKD. The CDR3 DNA sequence: TGTGCCATCAGTGAGTCTGGGGGAGCCTCCTACAAGCAGTACTTC. Protein product: CAISESGGASYKQYF.